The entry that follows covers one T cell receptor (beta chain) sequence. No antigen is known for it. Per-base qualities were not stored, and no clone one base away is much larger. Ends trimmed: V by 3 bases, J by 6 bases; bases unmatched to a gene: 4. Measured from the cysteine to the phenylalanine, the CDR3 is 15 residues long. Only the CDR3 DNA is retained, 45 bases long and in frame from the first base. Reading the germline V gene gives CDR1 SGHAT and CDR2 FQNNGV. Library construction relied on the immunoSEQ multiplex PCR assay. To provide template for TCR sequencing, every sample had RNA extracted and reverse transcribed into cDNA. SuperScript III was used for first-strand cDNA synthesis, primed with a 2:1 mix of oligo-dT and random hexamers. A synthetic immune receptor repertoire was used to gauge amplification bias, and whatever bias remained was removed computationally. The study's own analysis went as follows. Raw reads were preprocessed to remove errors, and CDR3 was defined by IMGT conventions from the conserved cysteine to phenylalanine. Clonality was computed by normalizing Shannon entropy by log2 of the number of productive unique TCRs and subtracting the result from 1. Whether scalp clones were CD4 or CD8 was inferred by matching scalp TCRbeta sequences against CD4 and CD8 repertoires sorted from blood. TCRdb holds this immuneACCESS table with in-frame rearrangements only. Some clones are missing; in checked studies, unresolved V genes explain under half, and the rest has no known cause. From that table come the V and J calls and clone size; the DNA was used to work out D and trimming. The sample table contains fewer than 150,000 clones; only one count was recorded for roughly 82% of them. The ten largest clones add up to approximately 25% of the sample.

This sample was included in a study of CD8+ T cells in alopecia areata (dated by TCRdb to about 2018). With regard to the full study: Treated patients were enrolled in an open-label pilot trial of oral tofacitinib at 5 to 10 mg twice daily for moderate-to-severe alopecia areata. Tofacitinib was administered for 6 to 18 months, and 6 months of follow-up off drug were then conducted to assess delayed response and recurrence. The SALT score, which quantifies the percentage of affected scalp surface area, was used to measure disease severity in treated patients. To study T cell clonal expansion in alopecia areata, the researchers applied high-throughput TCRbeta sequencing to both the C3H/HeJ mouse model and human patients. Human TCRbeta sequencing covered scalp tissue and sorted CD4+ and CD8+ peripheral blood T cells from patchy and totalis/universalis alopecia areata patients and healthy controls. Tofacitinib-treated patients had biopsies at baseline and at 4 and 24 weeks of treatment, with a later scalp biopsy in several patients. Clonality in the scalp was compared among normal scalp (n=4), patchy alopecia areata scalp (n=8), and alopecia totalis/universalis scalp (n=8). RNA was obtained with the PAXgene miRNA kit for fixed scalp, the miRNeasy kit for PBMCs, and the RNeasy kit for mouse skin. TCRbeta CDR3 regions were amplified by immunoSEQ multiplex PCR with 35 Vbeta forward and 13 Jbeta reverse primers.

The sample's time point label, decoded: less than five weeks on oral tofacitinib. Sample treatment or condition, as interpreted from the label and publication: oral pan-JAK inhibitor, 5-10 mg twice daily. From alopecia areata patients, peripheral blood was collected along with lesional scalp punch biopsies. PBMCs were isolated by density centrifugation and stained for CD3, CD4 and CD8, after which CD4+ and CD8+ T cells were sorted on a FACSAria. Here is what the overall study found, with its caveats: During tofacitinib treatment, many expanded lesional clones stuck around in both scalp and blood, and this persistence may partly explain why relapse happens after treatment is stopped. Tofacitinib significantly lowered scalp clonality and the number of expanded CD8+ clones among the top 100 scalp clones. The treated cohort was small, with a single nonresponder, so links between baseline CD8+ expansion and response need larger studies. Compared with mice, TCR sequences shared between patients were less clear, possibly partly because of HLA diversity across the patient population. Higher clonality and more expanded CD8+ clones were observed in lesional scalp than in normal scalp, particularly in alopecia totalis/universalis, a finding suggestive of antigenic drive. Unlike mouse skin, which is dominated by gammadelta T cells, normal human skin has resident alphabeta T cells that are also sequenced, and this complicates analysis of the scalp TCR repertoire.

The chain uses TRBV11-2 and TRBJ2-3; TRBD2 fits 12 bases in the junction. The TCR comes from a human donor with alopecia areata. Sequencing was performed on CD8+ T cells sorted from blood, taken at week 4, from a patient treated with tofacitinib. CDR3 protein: CASSFLAGGLDTQYF. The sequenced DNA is TGTGCCAGCAGCTTTCTAGCGGGGGGGCTTGATACGCAGTATTTT.